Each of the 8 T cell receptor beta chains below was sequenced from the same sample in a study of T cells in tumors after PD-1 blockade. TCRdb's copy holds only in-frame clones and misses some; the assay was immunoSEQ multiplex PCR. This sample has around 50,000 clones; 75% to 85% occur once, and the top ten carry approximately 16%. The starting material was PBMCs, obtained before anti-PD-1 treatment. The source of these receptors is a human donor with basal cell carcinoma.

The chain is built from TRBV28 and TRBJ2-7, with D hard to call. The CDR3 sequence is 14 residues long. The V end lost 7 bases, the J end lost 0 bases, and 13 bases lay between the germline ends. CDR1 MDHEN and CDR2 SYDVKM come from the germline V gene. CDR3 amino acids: CASTGTVSSYEQYF. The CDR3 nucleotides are TGTGCCAGCACGGGCACGGTGAGCTCCTACGAGCAGTACTTC.

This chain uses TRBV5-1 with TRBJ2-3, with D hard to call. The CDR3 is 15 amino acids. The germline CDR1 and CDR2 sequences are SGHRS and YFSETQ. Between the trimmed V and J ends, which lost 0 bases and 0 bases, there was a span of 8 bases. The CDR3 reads CASSLDTTSTDTQYF. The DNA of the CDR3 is TGCGCCAGCAGCTTGGATACAACTAGCACAGATACGCAGTATTTT.

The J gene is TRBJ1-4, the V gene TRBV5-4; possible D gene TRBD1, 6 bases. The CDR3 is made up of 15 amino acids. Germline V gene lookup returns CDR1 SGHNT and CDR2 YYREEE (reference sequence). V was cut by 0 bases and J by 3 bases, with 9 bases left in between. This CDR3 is CASSLEGGANEKLFF. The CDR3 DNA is TGTGCCAGCAGCTTGGAGGGGGGAGCTAATGAAAAACTGTTTTTT.

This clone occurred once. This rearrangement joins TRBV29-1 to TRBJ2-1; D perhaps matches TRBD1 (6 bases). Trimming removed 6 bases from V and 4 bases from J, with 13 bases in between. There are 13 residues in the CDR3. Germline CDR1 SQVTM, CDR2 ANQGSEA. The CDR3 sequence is CSVIYDRYNEQFF. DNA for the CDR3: TGCAGCGTAATATATGACAGGTACAATGAGCAGTTCTTC.

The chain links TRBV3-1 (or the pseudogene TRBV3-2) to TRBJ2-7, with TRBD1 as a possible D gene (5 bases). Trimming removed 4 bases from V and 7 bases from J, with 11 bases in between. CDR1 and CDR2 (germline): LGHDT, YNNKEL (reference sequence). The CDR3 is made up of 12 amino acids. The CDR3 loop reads CASSLPGREQYF. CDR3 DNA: TGTGCCAGCAGCCTTCCAGGGCGGGAGCAGTACTTC.

In DNA, the CDR3 is TGCGCCAGCAGCTTGGCCCCCGGGATCGATGGCTACACCTTC. Its protein product is CASSLAPGIDGYTF. This rearrangement joins TRBV5-1 to TRBJ1-2; D gene uncertain. V dropped 0 bases and J dropped 6 bases, with 12 bases sitting between them. The CDR3 spans 14 residues. In germline, CDR1 is SGHRS, CDR2 YFSETQ.

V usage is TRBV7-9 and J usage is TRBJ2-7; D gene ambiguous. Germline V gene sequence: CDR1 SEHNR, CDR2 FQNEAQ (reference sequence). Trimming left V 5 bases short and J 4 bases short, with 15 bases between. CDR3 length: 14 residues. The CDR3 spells CASSGDAGRYEQYF. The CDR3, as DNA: TGTGCCAGCAGCGGTGATGCCGGCCGTTACGAGCAGTACTTC.

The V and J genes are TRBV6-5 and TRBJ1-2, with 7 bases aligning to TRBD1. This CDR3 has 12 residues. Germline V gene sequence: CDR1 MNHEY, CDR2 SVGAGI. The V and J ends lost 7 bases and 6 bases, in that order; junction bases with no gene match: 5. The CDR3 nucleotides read TGTGCCAGCACCTTGACAGGGAATGGCTACACCTTC. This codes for CASTLTGNGYTF.